One and the same sample provided the 30 T cell receptor beta chains below, sequenced in a study of cytomegalovirus exposure and HLA in healthy donors. PCR employed 60 Vbeta and 13 Jbeta primers. Using immunoSEQ multiplex PCR, the repertoire was profiled, and TCRdb retains in-frame clones only, with some absent. Of some 190,000 clones in the sample, 80% were seen once. Sequences were obtained from PBMCs. The receptor source for this set is a woman in her 40s in good health and CMV-seronegative.

This clone was seen a few times. This CDR3 is also generated by other DNA sequences in the sample. V usage is TRBV9 and J usage is TRBJ1-1; D perhaps matches TRBD1 (5 bases). Germline loops: CDR1 SGDLS, CDR2 YYNGEE. With 0 bases removed from V and 5 bases from J, the gap between germline ends came to 14 bases. CDR3 size: 15 residues. CDR3 DNA sequence: TGTGCCAGCAGCGTAGATCCGGGTGGGGGGACTGAAGCTTTCTTT. It yields the protein CASSVDPGGGTEAFF.

This chain links TRBV4-2 with TRBJ2-2; 11 bases line up with TRBD2. This CDR3 spans 16 amino acids. CDR1 is LGHNA, CDR2 YNFKEQ, per germline. V shed 3 bases and J 10 bases; nucleotides not matched to a gene: 10. The CDR3 DNA reads as TGTGCCAGCAGCCAGATTTTAGCGGGAGGGCCCTCGGAGCTGTTTTTT. It encodes CASSQILAGGPSELFF.

The gene calls are TRBV7-3 and TRBJ2-3; 8 nucleotides match TRBD1. Germline V gene data show CDR1 as SGHTA and CDR2 as FQGTGA. Trimming cost V 0 bases and J 1 base; bases outside gene matches: 6. CDR3 length: 17 amino acids. In DNA form, the CDR3 reads TGTGCCAGCAGCTTAACGGACCAGGGGGCCGGCACAGATACGCAGTATTTT. Residues: CASSLTDQGAGTDTQYF. The full variable domain, completed using reference TRBV7-3 and TRBJ2-3, is GAGVSQTPSNKVTEKGKYVELRCDPISGHTALYWYRQSLGQGPEFLIYFQGTGAADDSGLPNDRFFAVRPEGSVSTLKIQRTERGDSAVYLCASSLTDQGAGTDTQYFGPGTRLTVL.

V and J are TRBV19 and TRBJ2-1; 8 bases agree with TRBD1. CDR1 is LNHDA, CDR2 SQIVND, per germline (reference sequence). The CDR3 length is 14 residues. The junction had 10 bases not matched to a gene; V was cut back by 9 bases and J by 6 bases. CDR3 in DNA: TGTGCCAGCACAGGGGGTATAAGGGGCAATGAGCAGTTCTTC. Amino acid sequence: CASTGGIRGNEQFF.

This sequence joins TRBV28 and TRBJ2-1; perhaps TRBD2 as D (6 bases). CDR1 MDHEN and CDR2 SYDVKM come from the germline V gene. V lost 1 base, J lost 9 bases, and 13 bases lay in between. The CDR3 has 14 amino acids. The CDR3 spells CASSLSDGGGEQFF. The CDR3 DNA follows: TGTGCCAGCAGTTTATCGGACGGGGGTGGTGAGCAGTTCTTC.

V gene TRBV30 combines with J gene TRBJ1-1; possibly TRBD1 for D (5 bases). CDR3 size: 12 residues. The germline V and J ends were trimmed by 5 bases and 4 bases, with 11 bases remaining between them. Germline values: CDR1 GTSNPN, CDR2 SVGIG (reference sequence). CDR3: CAWSMGGTEAFF. CDR3 DNA: TGTGCCTGGTCTATGGGGGGCACTGAAGCTTTCTTT.

The chain links TRBV10-3 to TRBJ2-2; TRBD1 might be the D (6 bases). Trimming cost V 0 bases and J 3 bases, with 8 bases left between them. The CDR3 has 15 amino acids. The V gene's germline CDR1 is ENHRY and CDR2 SYGVKD. CDR3 nucleotide sequence: TGTGCCATCAGTGAGTCGAACAGGGACACCGGGGAGCTGTTTTTT. It specifies CAISESNRDTGELFF.

This clone was observed a single time. The chain employs TRBV7-2 and TRBJ2-1; D unresolved. V was trimmed by 5 bases and J by 2 bases, leaving 13 bases between them. Germline V gene data show CDR1 as SGHTA and CDR2 as FQGNSA. The CDR3 covers 15 residues. The DNA of the CDR3 is TGTGCCAGCAGCCCCGATCCTACCCCCTACAATGAGCAGTTCTTC. Protein: CASSPDPTPYNEQFF.

The V and J genes are TRBV6-5 and TRBJ2-2; TRBD2 might be the D (5 bases). Germline-derived CDR1 and CDR2 are MNHEY and SVGAGI. The length of the CDR3 is 13 residues. V was shortened by 7 bases and J by 7 bases, with 13 bases between the two germline ends. This chain's CDR3 is CASKRELGGELFF. As DNA, the CDR3 is TGTGCCAGCAAGAGGGAATTGGGCGGGGAGCTGTTTTTT.

The chain has TRBV2 and TRBJ2-2; possible D gene TRBD2, 5 bases. CDR3 size: 15 residues. Trimming removed 4 bases at V and 3 bases at J, with 12 bases between. The germline V gene has CDR1 SNHLY and CDR2 FYNNEI. CDR3 DNA: TGTGCCAGCAGTGCTTCTAGCACCGACACCGGGGAGCTGTTTTTT. It codes for CASSASSTDTGELFF.

The chain carries TRBV21-1 and TRBJ1-1; TRBD1 reflects the table's D call only, with no check against the DNA. TRBV21-1 is a listed pseudogene. The CDR3 totals 18 residues. The CDR3 region is CASSIGTGGTRVSTEAFF. As DNA, the CDR3 is TGTGCCAGCAGCATTGGGACAGGAGGAACGAGAGTGAGCACTGAAGCTTTCTTT.

V gene TRBV18 combines with J gene TRBJ1-2; a possible D gene is TRBD1 (6 bases). The germline gives CDR1 KGHSH, CDR2 LQKENI. The CDR3 contains 14 residues. The V end lost 3 bases, the J end lost 4 bases, and 12 bases lay between the germline ends. CDR3 in amino acids: CASSPIQGIYGYTF. The CDR3 DNA sequence: TGTGCCAGCTCACCCATACAGGGAATCTATGGCTACACCTTC.

V gene TRBV19 combines with J gene TRBJ2-6; the match to TRBD2 covers 7 bases. This CDR3 has 16 residues. CDR1 is LNHDA and CDR2 is SQIVND in the germline V gene (reference sequence). With V trimmed by 7 bases and J by 4 bases, 10 bases remained unmatched. This CDR3 is CASTPLEGGGANVLTF. The CDR3 coding sequence is TGTGCCAGTACCCCATTGGAGGGAGGGGGGGCCAACGTCCTGACTTTC. The full variable domain, completed using reference TRBV19 and TRBJ2-6, is DGGITQSPKYLFRKEGQNVTLSCEQNLNHDAMYWYRQDPGQGLRLIYYSQIVNDFQKGDIAEGYSVSREKKESFPLTVTSAQKNPTAFYLCASTPLEGGGANVLTFGAGSRLTVL.

This rearrangement joins TRBV5-6 to TRBJ1-6, with a tentative D call TRBD1 (6 bases). Trimming shortened V by 3 bases and J by 7 bases, and 11 bases separated the two germline ends. The CDR3 runs 14 residues. Germline CDR1 reads SGHDT; CDR2 reads YYEEEE. This chain's CDR3 is CASSYRVGNSPLHF. CDR3 in DNA: TGTGCCAGCAGCTACAGGGTAGGGAATTCACCCCTCCACTTT.

The J gene is TRBJ2-6, the V gene TRBV4-3; tentative D call: TRBD1 (7 bases). Germline V gene data show CDR1 as LGHNA and CDR2 as YSLEER. CDR3 length: 16 residues. Trimming removed 1 base from V and 4 bases from J, with 11 bases in between. CDR3 nucleotide sequence: TGCGCCAGCAGCCAAGGGAGGGGGCTCGGGGCCAACGTCCTGACTTTC. Translated: CASSQGRGLGANVLTF.

The V gene is TRBV11-2, the J gene TRBJ2-5; weak D call: TRBD2 (5 bases). CDR3 length: 11 residues. Per the germline V gene, CDR1 is SGHAT and CDR2 is FQNNGV. V gave up 5 bases and J gave up 5 bases, with 6 bases separating them. CDR3: CASSGSETQYF. The CDR3 region has the DNA TGTGCCAGCAGCGGGAGTGAGACCCAGTACTTC.

The chain is built from TRBV6-5 and TRBJ2-3, with 10 bases lining up with TRBD2. From germline, CDR1 is MNHEY and CDR2 SVGAGI. The CDR3 extends over 14 amino acids. V trimming: 6 bases; J trimming: 4 bases; junction bases outside the gene matches: 4. CDR3 amino acids: CASSLSGRSDTQYF. The CDR3 DNA sequence: TGTGCCAGCAGCCTTAGCGGGAGGTCAGATACGCAGTATTTT.

The V call is TRBV28, the J call TRBJ2-4; 7 bases map to TRBD1. Germline CDR1 and CDR2: MDHEN and SYDVKM. V lost 2 bases to trimming and J lost 0 bases; unmatched junction nucleotides: 4. The CDR3 loop spans 16 amino acids. The CDR3 region has the DNA TGTGCCAGCAGTTTAGGGACAGACTTAGCCAAAAACATTCAGTACTTC. This gives the protein CASSLGTDLAKNIQYF.

The chain couples TRBV2 to TRBJ1-2, with D possibly being TRBD1 (6 bases). Germline-derived CDR1 and CDR2 are SNHLY and FYNNEI. The length of the CDR3 is 13 residues. V lost 8 bases and J 3 bases, leaving 13 bases between the germline ends. CDR3 region: CASARGKDYGYTF. The CDR3, as DNA: TGTGCCAGCGCCAGGGGAAAGGACTATGGCTACACCTTC.

The chain recombines TRBV7-9 with TRBJ2-7; 7 bases line up with TRBD1. The germline CDR1 and CDR2 sequences are SEHNR and FQNEAQ (reference sequence). Losses at the gene ends were 5 bases for V and 2 bases for J; bases not matched to a gene: 12. The CDR3 extends over 16 amino acids. The chain's CDR3 is CASSPSPGQQPYEQYF. CDR3 DNA: TGTGCCAGCAGCCCCTCTCCGGGACAGCAACCCTACGAGCAGTACTTC.

The chain links TRBV19 to TRBJ2-1; TRBD1 matches at 9 bases. CDR3 size: 13 residues. Germline-derived CDR1 and CDR2 are LNHDA and SQIVND (reference sequence). After removal of 10 bases from V and 8 bases from J, the junction contained 9 bases not matched to a gene. CDR3 residues: CATKGTGPDEQFF. CDR3 coding DNA: TGTGCCACTAAGGGGACAGGGCCCGATGAGCAGTTCTTC.

This rearrangement joins TRBV5-1 to TRBJ2-1; 8 bases agree with TRBD2. Germline loops: CDR1 SGHRS, CDR2 YFSETQ. The length of the CDR3 is 16 residues. The V segment lost 0 bases and the J segment 2 bases; nucleotides outside the gene matches: 4. CDR3 sequence: CASSLVAGGAYNEQFF. The CDR3 DNA follows: TGCGCCAGCAGCTTGGTCGCGGGAGGTGCCTACAATGAGCAGTTCTTC.

The chain joins TRBV13 to TRBJ2-1, with 8 bases fitting TRBD2. The CDR3 is 16 residues long. J gave up 7 bases and V 4 bases, and 12 bases lay outside the gene matches. The V gene's germline CDR1 is PRHDT and CDR2 FYEKMQ (reference sequence). The chain's CDR3 is CASSSLLAARRNEQFF. The CDR3 DNA reads TGTGCCAGCAGCTCGTTACTAGCGGCTAGAAGGAATGAGCAGTTCTTC.

The chain employs TRBV5-4 and TRBJ1-1; the D is unclear. CDR3 size: 15 residues. From germline, CDR1 is SGHNT and CDR2 YYREEE (reference sequence). Trimming shortened V by 0 bases and J by 0 bases, and 9 bases separated the two germline ends. The CDR3, as DNA: TGTGCCAGCAGCTTGGAAGTCGGGGTGAACACTGAAGCTTTCTTT. It translates to CASSLEVGVNTEAFF.

This clone has more than one count but fewer than ten. The chain combines TRBV4-1 with TRBJ1-5, with D possibly matching TRBD1 (6 bases). The CDR3 is made up of 17 amino acids. Trimming removed 1 base from V and 2 bases from J, with 15 bases in between. Germline CDR1 is MGHRA and CDR2 is YSYEKL. As DNA, the CDR3 is TGCGCCAGCAGCCAAGTTCAGGTCGCAGGGGGCAATCAGCCCCAGCATTTT. It specifies CASSQVQVAGGNQPQHF.

V is TRBV9 and J is TRBJ1-1; D uncertain. This CDR3 is 13 amino acids long. V was clipped by 2 bases and J by 3 bases, with 8 bases between them. Germline V gene sequence: CDR1 SGDLS, CDR2 YYNGEE. The CDR3 spells CASSVSVDTEAFF. The CDR3 region has the DNA TGTGCCAGCAGCGTTTCAGTGGACACTGAAGCTTTCTTT.

This rearrangement joins TRBV5-6 to TRBJ2-3, with 7 positions matching TRBD1. Losses at the gene ends were 2 bases for V and 6 bases for J; bases not matched to a gene: 6. The CDR3 extends over 14 amino acids. Looked up from germline, CDR1 is SGHDT and CDR2 is YYEEEE. This chain's CDR3 is CASSLQGRRDTQYF. The CDR3 bases are TGTGCCAGCAGCTTACAGGGGAGAAGGGATACGCAGTATTTT.

The chain is built from TRBV21-1 and TRBJ2-7; TRBD1, the table's D call, lacks a check against the DNA. TRBV21-1 is a pseudogene locus. There are 14 residues in the CDR3. As DNA, the CDR3 is TGTGCCAGCAACAAACGGGACAGGAGATACGAGCAGTACGTC. It is translated as CASNKRDRRYEQYV.

V is TRBV7-9 and J is TRBJ1-6; D gene uncertain. The CDR3 runs 14 residues. In germline, CDR1 is SEHNR, CDR2 FQNEAQ (reference sequence). Between the trimmed V and J ends, which lost 1 base and 9 bases, there was a span of 10 bases. Written as DNA, the CDR3 is TGTGCCAGCAGCTTAGTCGGAGGAGGTTCACCCCTCCACTTT. Residues: CASSLVGGGSPLHF.

The chain carries TRBV13 and TRBJ1-2, with TRBD1 as a possible D gene (6 bases). With 3 bases removed from V and 4 bases from J, the gap between germline ends came to 12 bases. This CDR3 spans 14 amino acids. CDR1 is PRHDT and CDR2 is FYEKMQ in the germline V gene (reference sequence). CDR3 in amino acids: CASSFGGASYGYTF. The CDR3 DNA follows: TGTGCCAGCAGCTTTGGGGGCGCCAGCTATGGCTACACCTTC.